Below are 32 T cell receptor beta chains sequenced from a single sample in a study of cytomegalovirus exposure and HLA in healthy donors. It was with 60 Vbeta and 13 Jbeta primers that the PCR ran. Some clones are missing from TCRdb's copy, which holds only in-frame ones; the method was immunoSEQ multiplex PCR. The repertoire includes roughly 150,000 clones, approximately 80% of them detected once, and 14% sits in the top ten. The sample comprised PBMCs. The receptors originated from a woman between 35 and 50 years old in good health and CMV-seronegative.

This chain connects TRBV5-6 to TRBJ1-1, with 10 nucleotides matching TRBD1. Looked up from germline, CDR1 is SGHDT and CDR2 is YYEEEE. V dropped 0 bases and J dropped 4; count of bases not matched to a gene: 12. CDR3 length: 18 residues. The CDR3 DNA reads TGTGCCAGCAGCTTGGGGACCCAGGGGACAGGGGATTCCACTGAAGCTTTCTTT. Residues: CASSLGTQGTGDSTEAFF.

This clone was recorded only once. V usage is TRBV27 and J usage is TRBJ2-7, with D tentatively TRBD1 (5 bases). Trimming took 4 bases from V and 7 from J, leaving 17 bases between them. CDR1 MNHEY and CDR2 SMNVEV come from the germline V gene (reference sequence). The CDR3 has 14 amino acids. CDR3 coding DNA: TGTGCCAGCAGTTCCTCAGGGCAAATACGAGAGCAGTACTTC. This codes for CASSSSGQIREQYF.

In nucleotides, the CDR3 is TGCGCCAGCAGCTTGGGCGTTTCCCCCTCCTATAATTCACCCCTCCACTTT. This gives the protein CASSLGVSPSYNSPLHF. The rearrangement uses TRBV5-1 and TRBJ1-6; D is unresolved. Per germline, CDR1 SGHRS and CDR2 YFSETQ. V shed 0 bases and J shed 0 bases, with 10 bases lying between them. This CDR3 has 17 residues.

The rearrangement links TRBV27 to TRBJ2-2; 9 bases agree with TRBD1. The CDR3 has 18 residues. Looked up from germline, CDR1 is MNHEY and CDR2 is SMNVEV (reference sequence). Trimming removed 6 bases from V and 3 bases from J; junction bases left unmatched: 14. In DNA form, the CDR3 reads TGTGCCAGCAGACCCAACAACGGGGACAGGGTGTACACCGGGGAGCTGTTTTTT. It specifies CASRPNNGDRVYTGELFF.

This clone appeared a single time. This chain uses TRBV4-2 with TRBJ2-7; 11 nucleotides line up with TRBD2. Germline CDR1 reads LGHNA; CDR2 reads YNFKEQ. The CDR3 is 17 amino acids. J lost 4 bases, V lost 1 base, and 9 bases had no gene match. Written as DNA, the CDR3 is TGTGCCAGCAGCCAAGTACTAGCGGGGGCCCATGGGTACGAGCAGTACTTC. Translation: CASSQVLAGAHGYEQYF.

V gene TRBV4-1 combines with J gene TRBJ1-1, with 7 bases fitting TRBD1. Germline V CDR1 and CDR2: MGHRA, YSYEKL. J was trimmed by 5 bases and V by 6 bases; bases with no gene match: 12. CDR3 length equals 15 residues. The CDR3 sequence is CASRTATGRLTEAFF. CDR3 bases: TGCGCCAGCAGGACTGCGACAGGGAGGTTGACTGAAGCTTTCTTT.

The chain has TRBV18 and TRBJ1-2; 8 bases line up with TRBD1. The CDR3 has 15 residues. The V segment lost 6 bases and the J segment 1 base; nucleotides outside the gene matches: 7. CDR1 and CDR2 (germline): KGHSH, LQKENI. DNA of the CDR3: TGTGCCAGCTCCCCCGACAGGGGAGGTAACTATGGCTACACCTTC. The encoded protein is CASSPDRGGNYGYTF.

J is TRBJ2-1 and V is TRBV12-5, with 13 positions matching TRBD2. Germline values: CDR1 LGHNT, CDR2 FRNRAP. CDR3 length: 17 amino acids. J lost 10 bases, V lost 5 bases, and 14 bases had no gene match. CDR3 region: CASGDISGTSGVGEQFF. The CDR3 DNA reads as TGTGCTAGTGGTGATATATCCGGGACTAGCGGGGTGGGGGAGCAGTTCTTC.

A few counts support this clone. This chain uses TRBV9 with TRBJ2-7, with TRBD2 identical over 8 bases. Germline trimming cut 3 bases from V and 2 bases from J; bases unmatched to any gene: 4. Per germline, CDR1 SGDLS and CDR2 YYNGEE. This CDR3 spans 14 amino acids. This chain's CDR3 is CASSEGGLAYEQYF. Written as DNA, the CDR3 is TGTGCCAGCAGCGAAGGGGGACTAGCCTACGAGCAGTACTTC.

The gene calls are TRBV2 and TRBJ2-7, with 7 positions matching TRBD2. J gave up 2 bases and V 8 bases, and 6 bases lay outside the gene matches. Germline V lookup: CDR1 SNHLY, CDR2 FYNNEI. The CDR3 length is 13 residues. The chain's CDR3 is CASGGDGPYEQYF. CDR3 nucleotides: TGTGCCAGCGGGGGGGACGGACCCTACGAGCAGTACTTC.

This chain connects TRBV5-1 to TRBJ1-2; the D gene is possibly TRBD1 (6 bases). Germline CDR1 SGHRS, CDR2 YFSETQ. The ends were cut back, 0 bases at V and 3 bases at J, with 9 bases in the middle. The CDR3 is 14 amino acids. CDR3 residues: CASSLVSGDYGYTF. CDR3 DNA: TGCGCCAGCAGCTTGGTGTCAGGGGACTATGGCTACACCTTC.

The chain joins TRBV6-6 to TRBJ1-1; no definite D call. This CDR3 is 13 amino acids long. The ends were cut back, 2 bases at V and 0 bases at J, with 4 bases in the middle. From germline, CDR1 is MNHNY and CDR2 SVGAGI (reference sequence). This CDR3 reads CASSYRLNTEAFF. The DNA for the CDR3 is TGTGCCAGCAGTTACCGTCTGAACACTGAAGCTTTCTTT.

The chain uses TRBV19 and TRBJ2-7; D is perhaps TRBD1 (5 bases). Between the trimmed V and J ends, which lost 11 bases and 1 base, there was a span of 12 bases. The germline V gene has CDR1 LNHDA and CDR2 SQIVND (reference sequence). The CDR3 is made up of 12 amino acids. For the CDR3, the DNA is TGTGCCCCATTACCAGGGTCCTACGAGCAGTACTTC. It yields the protein CAPLPGSYEQYF. Looking up the rest from reference TRBV19 and TRBJ2-7 gives the full variable domain: DGGITQSPKYLFRKEGQNVTLSCEQNLNHDAMYWYRQDPGQGLRLIYYSQIVNDFQKGDIAEGYSVSREKKESFPLTVTSAQKNPTAFYLCAPLPGSYEQYFGPGTRLTVT.

Concerning this clone: One end of the junction varies from germline; a read error may be responsible. The chain joins TRBV7-9 to TRBJ2-7; TRBD1 aligns across 10 bases. This CDR3 spans 15 amino acids. Per the germline V gene, CDR1 is SEHNR and CDR2 is FQNEAQ (reference sequence). As DNA, the CDR3 is TGTTCCAGCAGAGCCGGGACAGGGGCTTCCTACGAGCAGTACTTC. Amino acids: CSSRAGTGASYEQYF.

The chain carries TRBV2 and TRBJ1-5, with D uncertain. The CDR3 is 13 amino acids. The germline V gene encodes CDR1 SNHLY and CDR2 FYNNEI. V was shortened by 6 bases and J by 5 bases, with 11 bases between the two germline ends. CDR3 DNA: TGTGCCAGCAGACCTGAGAGGGATCAGCCCCAGCATTTT. It is translated as CASRPERDQPQHF.

There are a few counts of this clone. The V gene is TRBV7-2, the J gene TRBJ2-1; 11 nucleotides align to TRBD2. Looked up from germline, CDR1 is SGHTA and CDR2 is FQGNSA. The V and J ends lost 5 bases and 8 bases, in that order; junction bases with no gene match: 8. The CDR3 sequence is 15 residues long. In nucleotides, the CDR3 is TGTGCCAGCAGCGTACTAGCGGGAGTTGTGGATGAGCAGTTCTTC. It yields the protein CASSVLAGVVDEQFF.

The rearrangement uses TRBV19 and TRBJ1-1; 7 bases agree with TRBD1. The length of the CDR3 is 14 residues. V trimming: 6 bases; J trimming: 4 bases; junction bases outside the gene matches: 8. Germline CDR1 and CDR2: LNHDA and SQIVND (reference sequence). The CDR3 DNA reads as TGTGCCAGTAGCATCAGACAGGGCACCACTGAAGCTTTCTTT. Residues: CASSIRQGTTEAFF.

This clone was counted a single time. The DNA for the CDR3 is TGTGGCACCCGGGACAGGGGGCCCGTCGGGGAGCTGTTTTTT. Its protein is CGTRDRGPVGELFF. V is TRBV11-2 and J is TRBJ2-2; TRBD1 matches 12 bases. The CDR3 is 14 residues long. CDR1 and CDR2 from the germline V gene are SGHAT and FQNNGV.

The chain carries TRBV19 and TRBJ2-1, with 8 bases fitting TRBD2. The trim removed 3 bases at V and 8 bases at J, leaving 9 bases unmatched. Germline values: CDR1 LNHDA, CDR2 SQIVND (reference sequence). The CDR3 totals 15 residues. The CDR3 protein is CASSIPSGSGYEQFF. The CDR3 DNA reads TGTGCCAGTAGTATCCCAAGCGGGAGTGGATATGAGCAGTTCTTC.

The rearrangement links TRBV18 to TRBJ1-2; D is perhaps TRBD1 (5 bases). This CDR3 has 16 residues. Between the trimmed V and J ends, which lost 2 bases and 4 bases, there was a span of 17 bases. Germline values: CDR1 KGHSH, CDR2 LQKENI. The CDR3 coding sequence is TGTGCCAGCTCACCAGATCAGGCAGGGCGAGGCTATGGCTACACCTTC. Its protein is CASSPDQAGRGYGYTF.

V gene TRBV11-2 combines with J gene TRBJ2-5, with a possible D match to TRBD2 (6 bases). V lost 5 bases and J lost 4, with 20 bases in between. The CDR3 covers 16 residues. Germline CDR1 SGHAT, CDR2 FQNNGV. CDR3 residues: CASSPLEGVGGETQYF. The CDR3 coding sequence is TGTGCCAGCAGCCCCCTGGAGGGAGTTGGCGGAGAGACCCAGTACTTC.

The chain links TRBV7-9 to TRBJ2-7, with 8 bases fitting TRBD2. V was clipped by 3 bases and J by 2 bases; unmatched bases: 6. CDR1 and CDR2 from the germline V gene are SEHNR and FQNEAQ (reference sequence). The CDR3 consists of 15 residues. CDR3 in amino acids: CASSLSSGVAYEQYF. The CDR3 region has the DNA TGTGCCAGCAGCTTGAGTAGCGGGGTGGCCTACGAGCAGTACTTC.

The rearrangement joins TRBV5-5 to TRBJ2-2, with D hard to call. This CDR3 spans 16 amino acids. V lost 2 bases to trimming and J lost 3 bases, with 14 bases between them. Germline V gene lookup returns CDR1 SGHKS and CDR2 YYEKEE (reference sequence). CDR3 protein: CASSLVGGRHTGELFF. The CDR3 bases are TGTGCCAGCAGCTTAGTTGGCGGCAGACACACCGGGGAGCTGTTTTTT.

This clone showed up just once. The chain has TRBV18 and TRBJ1-1; maybe TRBD1 (5 bases). This CDR3 has 14 amino acids. Germline V gene lookup returns CDR1 KGHSH and CDR2 LQKENI. With 2 bases removed from V and 1 base from J, the gap between germline ends came to 8 bases. In DNA, the CDR3 is TGTGCCAGCTCACCATTAGGGGAGAACACTGAAGCTTTCTTT. This gives the protein CASSPLGENTEAFF.

This clone was seen a single time. The V and J genes are TRBV9 and TRBJ2-3; 9 bases match TRBD2. Trimming removed 1 base from V and 5 bases from J; junction bases left unmatched: 5. Germline loops: CDR1 SGDLS, CDR2 YYNGEE. The CDR3 sequence is 15 residues long. The DNA of the CDR3 is TGTGCCAGCAGCGTAATAGCGGGGGCTGGAGATACGCAGTATTTT. Protein: CASSVIAGAGDTQYF. The full variable domain, completed using reference TRBV9 and TRBJ2-3, is DSGVTQTPKHLITATGQRVTLRCSPRSGDLSVYWYQQSLDQGLQFLIQYYNGEERAKGNILERFSAQQFPDLHSELNLSSLELGDSALYFCASSVIAGAGDTQYFGPGTRLTVL.

This chain links TRBV7-2 with TRBJ2-7; 12 bases match TRBD2. The CDR3 is 14 amino acids. With 6 bases clipped from V and 3 bases from J, the junction kept 3 bases outside the gene matches. Germline loops: CDR1 SGHTA, CDR2 FQGNSA. The CDR3 DNA follows: TGTGCCAGCAGTCCGACTAGCGGGAGCTACGAGCAGTACTTC. Its protein is CASSPTSGSYEQYF.

The CDR3 protein is CASSRTGAAGSPLHF. The CDR3 coding sequence is TGTGCCAGCAGCCGAACAGGGGCGGCGGGTTCACCCCTCCACTTT. The rearrangement joins TRBV7-2 to TRBJ1-6; 7 nucleotides line up with TRBD1. The length of the CDR3 is 15 residues. Germline lookup yields CDR1 SGHTA and CDR2 FQGNSA. V trimming: 5 bases; J trimming: 9 bases; junction bases outside the gene matches: 10.

This rearrangement joins TRBV6-1 to TRBJ1-4; D is perhaps TRBD1 (5 bases). V was shortened by 2 bases and J by 3 bases, with 10 bases between the two germline ends. Germline CDR1 and CDR2: MNHNS and SASEGT. There are 15 residues in the CDR3. CDR3 sequence reads: CASSESRTPNEKLFF. The DNA for the CDR3 is TGTGCCAGCAGTGAATCCCGGACACCTAATGAAAAACTGTTTTTT.

The V and J genes are TRBV30 and TRBJ1-2; D is uncertain. The CDR3 spans 14 residues. The ends were cut back, 0 bases at V and 0 bases at J, with 8 bases in the middle. CDR1 is GTSNPN, CDR2 SVGIG, per germline (reference sequence). CDR3 sequence (DNA): TGTGCCTGGAGTGTACCGGGAGCTAACTATGGCTACACCTTC. It specifies CAWSVPGANYGYTF.

The V and J genes are TRBV7-2 and TRBJ2-5; D is unclear. The germline V gene has CDR1 SGHTA and CDR2 FQGNSA. V lost 3 bases, J lost 5 bases, and 10 bases lay in between. The CDR3 is 13 residues long. The CDR3 coding sequence is TGTGCCAGCAGCTTTTCCGGCAGGGAGACCCAGTACTTC. Protein product: CASSFSGRETQYF.

The chain carries TRBV25-1 and TRBJ2-1, with 7 bases matching TRBD1. The length of the CDR3 is 12 residues. V shed 6 bases and J 9 bases; nucleotides not matched to a gene: 5. Germline V gene sequence: CDR1 MGHDK, CDR2 SYGVNS. CDR3 nucleotides: TGTGCCAGCAGAGGGGGCGGCGGTGAGCAGTTCTTC. It encodes CASRGGGGEQFF.

In DNA, the CDR3 is TGTGCCTGGAACCGGCAGGCCGGGGGGGTGGGCAATGAGCAGTTCTTC. Protein sequence: CAWNRQAGGVGNEQFF. The chain links TRBV30 to TRBJ2-1, with TRBD2 matching 8 bases. The V segment lost 4 bases and the J segment 6 bases; nucleotides outside the gene matches: 14. This CDR3 region has 16 residues. CDR1 and CDR2 (germline): GTSNPN, SVGIG (reference sequence).